This record concerns one TCR beta chain sequence. The CDR3 contains 13 residues. Trimming removed 7 bases from V and 4 bases from J, with 11 bases in between. The data were obtained in a study of blood T cell repertoires in COVID-19. Study overall: Researchers got acute and convalescent COVID-19 samples from the United States, Italy and Spain.

Under the authors' procedure: Amplification of reference gene primers provided the estimated nucleated cell counts. The protocol was immunoSEQ multiplex PCR, while the TCRdb copy is restricted to in-frame clones and leaves out a portion. For V, J and clone size, that table is used; D and trimming come from the DNA. The sample shows fewer than 350,000 clones, around 91% of them seen only once. Across 20 to 25 US areas, participants ranged in age from about 18 to 100 years. Participants had their cohort set by participant-reported clinical history. The chain recombines TRBV12-3 or TRBV12-4 with TRBJ2-1; D is unresolved. This receptor was obtained from a woman aged 18-29 years with acute COVID-19. The sample consisted of PBMCs or T cells enriched from blood (not recorded which). The CDR3 nucleotides read TGTGCCAGCATTAGTTCGAGGTACAATGAGCAGTTCTTC. Amino acids: CASISSRYNEQFF.